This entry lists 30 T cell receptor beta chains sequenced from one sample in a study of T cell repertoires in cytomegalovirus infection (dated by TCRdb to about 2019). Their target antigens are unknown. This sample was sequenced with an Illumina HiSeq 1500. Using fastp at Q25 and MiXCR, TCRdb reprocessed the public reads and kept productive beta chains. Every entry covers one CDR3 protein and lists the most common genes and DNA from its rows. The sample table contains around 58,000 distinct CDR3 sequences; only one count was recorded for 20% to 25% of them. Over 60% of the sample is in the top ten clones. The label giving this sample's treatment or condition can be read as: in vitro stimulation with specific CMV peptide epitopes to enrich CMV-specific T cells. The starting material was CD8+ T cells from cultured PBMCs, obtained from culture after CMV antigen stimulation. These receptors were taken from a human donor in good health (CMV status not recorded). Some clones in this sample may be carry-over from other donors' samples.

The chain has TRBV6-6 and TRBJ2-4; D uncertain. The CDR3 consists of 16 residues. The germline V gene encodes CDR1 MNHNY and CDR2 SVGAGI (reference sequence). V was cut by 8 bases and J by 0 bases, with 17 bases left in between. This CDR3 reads CASLPIPPLAKNIQYF. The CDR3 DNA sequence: TGTGCCAGCCTCCCGATACCCCCCCTAGCCAAAAACATTCAGTACTTC.

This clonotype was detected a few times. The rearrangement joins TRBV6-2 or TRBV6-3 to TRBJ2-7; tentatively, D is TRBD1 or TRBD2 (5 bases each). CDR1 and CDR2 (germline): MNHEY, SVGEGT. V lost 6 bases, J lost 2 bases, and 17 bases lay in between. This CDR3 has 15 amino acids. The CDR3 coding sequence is TGTGCCAGCAGCTCTTCGGGACGGAGACCCTACGAGCAGTACTTC. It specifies CASSSSGRRPYEQYF.

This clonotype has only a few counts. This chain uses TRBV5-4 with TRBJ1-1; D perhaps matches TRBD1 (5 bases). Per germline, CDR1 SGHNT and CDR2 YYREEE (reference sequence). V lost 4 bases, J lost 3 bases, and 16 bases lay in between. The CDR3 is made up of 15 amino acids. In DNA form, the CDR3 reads TGTGCCAGCAGCCCCGAAAGGGAACAGGACACTGAAGCTTTCTTT. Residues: CASSPEREQDTEAFF.

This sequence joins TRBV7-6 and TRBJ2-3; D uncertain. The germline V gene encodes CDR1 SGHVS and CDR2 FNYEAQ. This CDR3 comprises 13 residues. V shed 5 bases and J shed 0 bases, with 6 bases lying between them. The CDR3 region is CASSARSTDTQYF. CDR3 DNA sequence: TGTGCCAGCAGCGCCCGCAGCACAGATACGCAGTATTTT.

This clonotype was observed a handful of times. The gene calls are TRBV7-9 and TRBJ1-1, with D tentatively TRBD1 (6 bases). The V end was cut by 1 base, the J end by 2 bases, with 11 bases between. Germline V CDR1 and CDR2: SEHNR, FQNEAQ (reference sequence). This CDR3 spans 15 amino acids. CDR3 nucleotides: TGTGCCAGCAGCTTAGGCGGGGGGACAAACACTGAAGCTTTCTTT. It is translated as CASSLGGGTNTEAFF.

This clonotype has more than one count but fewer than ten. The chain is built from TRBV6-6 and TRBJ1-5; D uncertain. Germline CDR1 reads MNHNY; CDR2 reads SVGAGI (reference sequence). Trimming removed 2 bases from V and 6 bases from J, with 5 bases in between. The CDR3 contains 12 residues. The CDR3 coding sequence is TGTGCCAGCAGTTACGGAGGTCAGCCCCAGCATTTT. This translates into CASSYGGQPQHF.

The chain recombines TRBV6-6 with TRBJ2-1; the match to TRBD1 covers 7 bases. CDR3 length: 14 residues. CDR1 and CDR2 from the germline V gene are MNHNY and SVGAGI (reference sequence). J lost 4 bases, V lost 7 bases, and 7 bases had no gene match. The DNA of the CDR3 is TGTGCCAGCACTGGACAGGTCCCTTACAATGAGCAGTTCTTC. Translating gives CASTGQVPYNEQFF.

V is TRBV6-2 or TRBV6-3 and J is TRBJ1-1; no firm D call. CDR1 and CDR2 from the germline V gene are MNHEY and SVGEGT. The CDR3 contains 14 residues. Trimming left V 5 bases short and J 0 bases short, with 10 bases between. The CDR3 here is CASSIGFVNTEAFF. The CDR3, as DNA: TGTGCCAGCAGTATAGGGTTCGTGAACACTGAAGCTTTCTTT.

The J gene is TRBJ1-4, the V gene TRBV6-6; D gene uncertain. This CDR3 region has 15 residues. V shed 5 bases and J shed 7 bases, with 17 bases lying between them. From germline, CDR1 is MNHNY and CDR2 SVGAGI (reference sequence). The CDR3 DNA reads TGTGCCAGCAGTGAGTGGACCTTTCAGAGTGAAAAACTGTTTTTT. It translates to CASSEWTFQSEKLFF.

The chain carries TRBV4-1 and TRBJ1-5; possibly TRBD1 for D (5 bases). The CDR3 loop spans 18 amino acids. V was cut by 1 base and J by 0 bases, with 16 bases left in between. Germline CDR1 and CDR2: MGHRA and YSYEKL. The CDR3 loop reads CASSQVVARDLSNQPQHF. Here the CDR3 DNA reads TGCGCCAGCAGCCAAGTCGTTGCCCGGGACCTTAGCAATCAGCCCCAGCATTTT.

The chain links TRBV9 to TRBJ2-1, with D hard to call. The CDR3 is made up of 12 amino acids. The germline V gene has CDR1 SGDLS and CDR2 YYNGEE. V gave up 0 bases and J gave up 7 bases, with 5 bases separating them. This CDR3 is CASSVEGNEQFF. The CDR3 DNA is TGTGCCAGCAGCGTAGAGGGAAATGAGCAGTTCTTC.

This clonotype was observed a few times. The CDR3: CASSPTGTGKGSPLHF. The DNA for the CDR3 is TGTGCCAGCAGCCCTACCGGGACAGGGAAAGGTTCACCCCTCCACTTT. This rearrangement joins TRBV7-6 to TRBJ1-6, with 9 positions matching TRBD1. Unmatched junction bases numbered 11, after V lost 5 bases and J lost 9 bases. The CDR3 has 16 residues. In germline, CDR1 is SGHVS, CDR2 FNYEAQ.

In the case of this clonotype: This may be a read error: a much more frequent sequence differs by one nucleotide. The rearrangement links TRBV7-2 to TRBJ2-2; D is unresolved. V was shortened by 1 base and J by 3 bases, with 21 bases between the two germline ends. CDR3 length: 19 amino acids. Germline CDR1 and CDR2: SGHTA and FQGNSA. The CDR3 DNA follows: TGTGCCAGCAGCTTAGAACAGTTGAGGCGTTGCACAGACACCGGGGAGCTGTTTTTT. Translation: CASSLEQLRRCTDTGELFF.

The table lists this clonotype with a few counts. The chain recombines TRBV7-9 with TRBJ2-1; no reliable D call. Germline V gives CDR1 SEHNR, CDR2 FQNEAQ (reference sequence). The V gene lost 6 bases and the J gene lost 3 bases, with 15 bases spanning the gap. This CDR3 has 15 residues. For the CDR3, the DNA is TGTGCCAGCAGTTCCTTTAAGGTAGACTACAATGAGCAGTTCTTC. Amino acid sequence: CASSSFKVDYNEQFF.

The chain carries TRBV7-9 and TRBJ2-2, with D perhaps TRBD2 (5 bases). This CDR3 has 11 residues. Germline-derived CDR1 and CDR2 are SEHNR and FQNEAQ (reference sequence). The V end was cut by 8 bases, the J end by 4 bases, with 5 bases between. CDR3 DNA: TGTGCCAGCCGGGGCACCGGGGAGCTGTTTTTT. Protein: CASRGTGELFF.

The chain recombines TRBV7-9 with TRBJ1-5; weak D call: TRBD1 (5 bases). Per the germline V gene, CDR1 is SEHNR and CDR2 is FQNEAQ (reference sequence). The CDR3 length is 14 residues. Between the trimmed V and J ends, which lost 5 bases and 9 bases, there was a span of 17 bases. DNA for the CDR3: TGTGCCAGCAGCCAGCCCGACAGTCCTGGGCCCCAGCATTTT. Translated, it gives CASSQPDSPGPQHF. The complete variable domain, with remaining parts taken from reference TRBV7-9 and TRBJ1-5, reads DTGVSQNPRHKITKRGQNVTFRCDPISEHNRLYWYRQTLGQGPEFLTYFQNEAQLEKSRLLSDRFSAERPKGSFSTLEIQRTEQGDSAMYLCASSQPDSPGPQHFGDGTRLSIL.

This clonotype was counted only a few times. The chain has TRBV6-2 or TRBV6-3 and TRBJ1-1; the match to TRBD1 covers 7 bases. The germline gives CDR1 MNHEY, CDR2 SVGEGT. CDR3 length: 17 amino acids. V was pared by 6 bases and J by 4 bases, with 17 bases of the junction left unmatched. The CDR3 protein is CASRLRERQGRPTEAFF. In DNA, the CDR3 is TGTGCCAGCAGACTGAGGGAACGACAGGGTCGACCCACTGAAGCTTTCTTT.

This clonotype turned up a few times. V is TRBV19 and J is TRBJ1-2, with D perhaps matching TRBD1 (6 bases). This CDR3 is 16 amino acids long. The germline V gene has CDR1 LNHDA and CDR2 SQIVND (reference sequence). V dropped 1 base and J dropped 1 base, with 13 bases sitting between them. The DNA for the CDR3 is TGTGCCAGTAGTATAGGATCACAGGGTGTTAACTATGGCTACACCTTC. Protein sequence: CASSIGSQGVNYGYTF.

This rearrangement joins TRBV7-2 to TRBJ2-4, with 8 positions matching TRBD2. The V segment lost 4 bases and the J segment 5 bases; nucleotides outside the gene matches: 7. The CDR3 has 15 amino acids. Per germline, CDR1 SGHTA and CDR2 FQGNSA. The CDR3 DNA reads TGTGCCAGCAGCTCCTTAGCGGGACCCCAAAACATTCAGTACTTC. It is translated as CASSSLAGPQNIQYF.

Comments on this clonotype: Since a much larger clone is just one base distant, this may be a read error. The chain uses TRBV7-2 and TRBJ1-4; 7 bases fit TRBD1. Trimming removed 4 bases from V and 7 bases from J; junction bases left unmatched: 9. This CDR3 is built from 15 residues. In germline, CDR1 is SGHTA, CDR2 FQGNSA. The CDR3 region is CASSSGGTEAEKLFF. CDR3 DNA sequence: TGTGCCAGCAGCTCCGGGGGGACAGAGGCTGAAAAACTGTTTTTT.

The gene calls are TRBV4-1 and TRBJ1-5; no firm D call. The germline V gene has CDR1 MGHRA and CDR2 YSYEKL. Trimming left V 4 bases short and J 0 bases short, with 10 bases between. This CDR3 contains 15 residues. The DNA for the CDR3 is TGCGCCAGCAGCCGGGAGGAACTTAGCAATCAGCCCCAGCATTTT. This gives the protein CASSREELSNQPQHF.

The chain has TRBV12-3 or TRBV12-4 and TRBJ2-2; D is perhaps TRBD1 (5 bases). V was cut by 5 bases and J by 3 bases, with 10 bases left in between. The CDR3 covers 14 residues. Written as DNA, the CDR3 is TGTGCCAGCAGTCCCCAGGGATACACCGGGGAGCTGTTTTTT. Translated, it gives CASSPQGYTGELFF.

DNA of the CDR3: TGTGCCAGCAGCTTAGATATGGGACTTTACTATGGCTACACCTTC. Translated: CASSLDMGLYYGYTF. This chain joins TRBV7-2 and TRBJ1-2; TRBD1 is a possible D gene (5 bases). The germline CDR1 and CDR2 sequences are SGHTA and FQGNSA. The CDR3 runs 15 residues. V lost 1 base and J 3 bases, leaving 12 bases between the germline ends.

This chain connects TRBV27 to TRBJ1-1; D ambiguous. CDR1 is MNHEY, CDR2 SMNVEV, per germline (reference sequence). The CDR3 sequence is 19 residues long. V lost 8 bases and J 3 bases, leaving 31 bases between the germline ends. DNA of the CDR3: TGTGCCAGCGGCCTCCAATCGCCGAGTCCCCGTTCGGGAGACACTGAAGCTTTCTTT. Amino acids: CASGLQSPSPRSGDTEAFF.

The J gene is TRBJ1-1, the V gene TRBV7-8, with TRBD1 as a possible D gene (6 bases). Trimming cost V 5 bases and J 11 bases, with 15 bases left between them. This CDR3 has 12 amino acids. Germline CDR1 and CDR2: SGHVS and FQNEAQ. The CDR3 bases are TGTGCCAGCAGCGAGGGGGGGGTATTGGCTTTCTTT. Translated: CASSEGGVLAFF.

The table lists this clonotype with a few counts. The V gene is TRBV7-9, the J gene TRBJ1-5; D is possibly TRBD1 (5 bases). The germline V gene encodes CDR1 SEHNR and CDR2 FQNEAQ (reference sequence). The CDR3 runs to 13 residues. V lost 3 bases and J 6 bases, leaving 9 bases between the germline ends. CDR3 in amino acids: CASSFEGAQPQHF. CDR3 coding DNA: TGTGCCAGCAGCTTCGAAGGGGCTCAGCCCCAGCATTTT.

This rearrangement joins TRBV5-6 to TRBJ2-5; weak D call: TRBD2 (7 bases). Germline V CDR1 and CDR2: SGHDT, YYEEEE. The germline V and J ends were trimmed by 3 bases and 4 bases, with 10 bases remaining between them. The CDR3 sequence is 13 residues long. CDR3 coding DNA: TGTGCCAGCAGCTCCGGGGGGCGAGAGACCCAGTACTTC. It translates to CASSSGGRETQYF.

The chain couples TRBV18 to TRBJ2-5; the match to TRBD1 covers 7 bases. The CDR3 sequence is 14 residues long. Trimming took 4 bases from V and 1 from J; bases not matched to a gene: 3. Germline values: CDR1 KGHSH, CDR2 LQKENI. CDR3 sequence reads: CASSLGTVQETQYF. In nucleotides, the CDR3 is TGTGCCAGCTCACTTGGGACAGTCCAAGAGACCCAGTACTTC. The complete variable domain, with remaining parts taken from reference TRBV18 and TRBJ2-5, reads NAGVMQNPRHLVRRRGQEARLRCSPMKGHSHVYWYRQLPEEGLKFMVYLQKENIIDESGMPKERFSAEFPKEGPSILRIQQVVRGDSAAYFCASSLGTVQETQYFGPGTRLLVL.

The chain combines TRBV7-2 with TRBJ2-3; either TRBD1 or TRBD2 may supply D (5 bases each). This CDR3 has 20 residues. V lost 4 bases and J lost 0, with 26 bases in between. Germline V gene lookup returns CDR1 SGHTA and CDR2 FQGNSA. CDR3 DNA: TGTGCCAGCAGCTCTCCTCTGGACGGCTTTATTGAGGGGAGCACAGATACGCAGTATTTT. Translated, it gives CASSSPLDGFIEGSTDTQYF.

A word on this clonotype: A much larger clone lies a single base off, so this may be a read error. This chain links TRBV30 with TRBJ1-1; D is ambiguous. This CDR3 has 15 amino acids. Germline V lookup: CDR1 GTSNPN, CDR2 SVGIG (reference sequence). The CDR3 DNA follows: TGTGCCTCGAGTGTGCCCGCAATAATGAACACTGAAGCTTTCTTT. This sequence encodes CASSVPAIMNTEAFF.